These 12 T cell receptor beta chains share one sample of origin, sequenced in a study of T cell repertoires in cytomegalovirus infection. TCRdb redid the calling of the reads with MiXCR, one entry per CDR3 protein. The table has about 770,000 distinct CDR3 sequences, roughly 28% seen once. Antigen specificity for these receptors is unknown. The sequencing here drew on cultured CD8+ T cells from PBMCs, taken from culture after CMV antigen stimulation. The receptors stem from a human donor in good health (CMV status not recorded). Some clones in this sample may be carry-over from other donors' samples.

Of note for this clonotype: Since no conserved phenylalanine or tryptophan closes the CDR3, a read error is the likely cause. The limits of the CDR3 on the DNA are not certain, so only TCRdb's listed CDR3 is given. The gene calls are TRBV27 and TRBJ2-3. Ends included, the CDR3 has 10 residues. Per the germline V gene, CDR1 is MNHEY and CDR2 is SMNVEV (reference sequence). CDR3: CASSFRHRFR.

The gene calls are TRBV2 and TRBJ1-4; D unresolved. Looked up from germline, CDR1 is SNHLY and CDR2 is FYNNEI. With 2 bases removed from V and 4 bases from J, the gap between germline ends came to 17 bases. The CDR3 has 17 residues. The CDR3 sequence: CASSESLSTHINEKLFF. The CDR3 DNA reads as TGTGCCAGCAGTGAATCTTTAAGCACCCATATTAATGAAAAACTGTTTTTT.

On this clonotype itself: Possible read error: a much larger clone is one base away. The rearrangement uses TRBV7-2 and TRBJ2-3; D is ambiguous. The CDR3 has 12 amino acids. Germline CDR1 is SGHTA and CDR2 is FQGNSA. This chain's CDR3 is CVSSFTTDTQYF. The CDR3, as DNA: TGTGTCAGCAGCTTTACGACAGATACGCAGTATTTT. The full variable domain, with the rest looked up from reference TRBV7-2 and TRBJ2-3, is GAGVSQSPSNKVTEKGKDVELRCDPISGHTALYWYRQSLGQGLEFLIYFQGNSAPDKSGLPSDRFSAERTGGSVSTLTIQRTQQEDSAVYLCVSSFTTDTQYFGPGTRLTVL.

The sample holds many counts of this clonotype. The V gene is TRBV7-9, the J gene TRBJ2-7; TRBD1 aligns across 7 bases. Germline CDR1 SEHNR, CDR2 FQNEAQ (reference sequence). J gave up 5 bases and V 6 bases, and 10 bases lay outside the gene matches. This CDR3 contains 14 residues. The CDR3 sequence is CASRPKTGFNEQYF. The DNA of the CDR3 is TGTGCCAGCAGGCCTAAGACAGGGTTCAACGAGCAGTACTTC.

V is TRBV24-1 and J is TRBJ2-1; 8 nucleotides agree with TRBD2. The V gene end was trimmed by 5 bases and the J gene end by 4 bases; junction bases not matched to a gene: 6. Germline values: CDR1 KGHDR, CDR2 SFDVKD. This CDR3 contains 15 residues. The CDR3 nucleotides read TGTGCCACCAGTGGTTTATCGGGGGGGTACAATGAGCAGTTCTTC. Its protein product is CATSGLSGGYNEQFF.

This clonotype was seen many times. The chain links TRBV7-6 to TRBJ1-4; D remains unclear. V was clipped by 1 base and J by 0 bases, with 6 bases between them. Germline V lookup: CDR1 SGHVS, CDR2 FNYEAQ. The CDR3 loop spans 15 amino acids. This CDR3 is CASSLGVPTNEKLFF. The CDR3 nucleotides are TGTGCCAGCAGCTTAGGGGTCCCAACTAATGAAAAACTGTTTTTT.

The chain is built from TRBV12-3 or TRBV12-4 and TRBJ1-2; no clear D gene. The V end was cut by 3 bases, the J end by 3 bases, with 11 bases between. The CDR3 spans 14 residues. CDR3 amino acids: CASSFPPQHYGYTF. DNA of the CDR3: TGTGCCAGCAGTTTTCCCCCGCAGCACTATGGCTACACCTTC.

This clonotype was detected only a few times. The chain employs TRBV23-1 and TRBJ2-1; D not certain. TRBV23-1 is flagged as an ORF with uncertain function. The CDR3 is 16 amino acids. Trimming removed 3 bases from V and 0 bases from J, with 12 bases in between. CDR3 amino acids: CASSHTDPRSYNEQFF. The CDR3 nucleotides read TGCGCCAGCAGTCATACAGATCCTCGCTCCTACAATGAGCAGTTCTTC.

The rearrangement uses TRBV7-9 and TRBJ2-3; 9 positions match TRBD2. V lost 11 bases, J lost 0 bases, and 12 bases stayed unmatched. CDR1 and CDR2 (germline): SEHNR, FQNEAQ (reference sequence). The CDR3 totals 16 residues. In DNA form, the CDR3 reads TGTGCCGCCCCTGCGGGGGGGCCGGGGAGCACAGATACGCAGTATTTT. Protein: CAAPAGGPGSTDTQYF.

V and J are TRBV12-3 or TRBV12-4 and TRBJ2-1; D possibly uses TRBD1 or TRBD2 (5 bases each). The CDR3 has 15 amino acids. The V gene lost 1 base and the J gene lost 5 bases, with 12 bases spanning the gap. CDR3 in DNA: TGTGCCAGCAGTTTAGACTGGGACCGGAACAATGAGCAGTTCTTC. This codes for CASSLDWDRNNEQFF.

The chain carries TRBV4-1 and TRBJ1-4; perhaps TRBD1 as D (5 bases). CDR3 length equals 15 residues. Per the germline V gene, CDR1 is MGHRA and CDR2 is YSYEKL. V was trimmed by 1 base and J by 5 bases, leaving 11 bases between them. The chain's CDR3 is CASSQVGTVNEKLFF. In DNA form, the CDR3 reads TGCGCCAGCAGCCAAGTGGGGACGGTAAATGAAAAACTGTTTTTT.

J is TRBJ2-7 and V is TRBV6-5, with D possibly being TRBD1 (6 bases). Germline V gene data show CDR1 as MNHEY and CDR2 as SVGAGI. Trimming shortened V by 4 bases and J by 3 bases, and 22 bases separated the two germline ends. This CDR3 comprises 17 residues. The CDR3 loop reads CASSLIIPRDTSYEQYF. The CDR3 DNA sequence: TGTGCCAGCAGTTTAATTATACCTCGGGACACAAGCTACGAGCAGTACTTC.